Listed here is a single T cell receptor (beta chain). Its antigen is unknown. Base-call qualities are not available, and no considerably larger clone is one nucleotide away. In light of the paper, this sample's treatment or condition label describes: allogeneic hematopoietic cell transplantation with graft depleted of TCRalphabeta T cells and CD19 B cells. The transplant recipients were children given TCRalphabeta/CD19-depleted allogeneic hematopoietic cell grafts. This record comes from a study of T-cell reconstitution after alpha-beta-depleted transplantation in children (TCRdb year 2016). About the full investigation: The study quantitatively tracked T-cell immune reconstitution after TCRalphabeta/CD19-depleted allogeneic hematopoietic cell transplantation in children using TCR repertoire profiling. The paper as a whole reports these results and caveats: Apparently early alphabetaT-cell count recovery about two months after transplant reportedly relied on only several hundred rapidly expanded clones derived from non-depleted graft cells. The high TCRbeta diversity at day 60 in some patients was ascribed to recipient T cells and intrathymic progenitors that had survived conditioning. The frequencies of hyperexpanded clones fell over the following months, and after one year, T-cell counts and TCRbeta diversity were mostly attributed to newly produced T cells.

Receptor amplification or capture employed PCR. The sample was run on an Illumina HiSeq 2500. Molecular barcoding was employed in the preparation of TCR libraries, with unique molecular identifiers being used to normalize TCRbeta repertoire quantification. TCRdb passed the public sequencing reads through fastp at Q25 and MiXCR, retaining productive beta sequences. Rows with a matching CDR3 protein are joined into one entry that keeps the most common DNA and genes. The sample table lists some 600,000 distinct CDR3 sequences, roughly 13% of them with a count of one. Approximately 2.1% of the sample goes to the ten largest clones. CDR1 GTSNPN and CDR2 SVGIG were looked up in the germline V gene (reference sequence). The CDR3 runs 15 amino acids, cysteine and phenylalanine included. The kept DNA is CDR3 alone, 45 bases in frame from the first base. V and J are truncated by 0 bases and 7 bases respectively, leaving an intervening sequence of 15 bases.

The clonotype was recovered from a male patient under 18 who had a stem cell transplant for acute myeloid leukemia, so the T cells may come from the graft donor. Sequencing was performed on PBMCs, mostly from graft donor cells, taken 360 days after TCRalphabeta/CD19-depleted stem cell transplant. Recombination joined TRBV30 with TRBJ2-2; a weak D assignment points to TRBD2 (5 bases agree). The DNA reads TGTGCCTGGAGTGTACTTCTCGGGGTCGGCGGGGAGCTGTTTTTT. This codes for CAWSVLLGVGGELFF.